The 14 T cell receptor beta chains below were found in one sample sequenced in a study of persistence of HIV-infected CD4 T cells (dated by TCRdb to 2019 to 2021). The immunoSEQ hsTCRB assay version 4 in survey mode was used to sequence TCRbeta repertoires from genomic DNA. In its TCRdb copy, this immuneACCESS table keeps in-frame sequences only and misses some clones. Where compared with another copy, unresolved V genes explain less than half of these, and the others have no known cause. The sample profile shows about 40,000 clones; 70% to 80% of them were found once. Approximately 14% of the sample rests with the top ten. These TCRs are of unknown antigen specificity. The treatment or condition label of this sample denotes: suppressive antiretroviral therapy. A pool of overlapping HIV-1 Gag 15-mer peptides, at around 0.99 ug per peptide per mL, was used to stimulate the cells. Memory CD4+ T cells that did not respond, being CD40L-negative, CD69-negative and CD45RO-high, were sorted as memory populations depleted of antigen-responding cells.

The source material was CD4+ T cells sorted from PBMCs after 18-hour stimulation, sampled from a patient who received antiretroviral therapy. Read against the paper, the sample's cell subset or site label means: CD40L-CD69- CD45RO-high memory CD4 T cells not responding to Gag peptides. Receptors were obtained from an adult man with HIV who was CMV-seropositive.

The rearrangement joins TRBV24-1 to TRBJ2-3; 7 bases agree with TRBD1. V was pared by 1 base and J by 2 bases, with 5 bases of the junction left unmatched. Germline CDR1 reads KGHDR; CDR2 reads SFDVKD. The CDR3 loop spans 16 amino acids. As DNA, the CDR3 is TGTGCCACCAGTGATTTTTGGGGACAGCACACAGATACGCAGTATTTT. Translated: CATSDFWGQHTDTQYF.

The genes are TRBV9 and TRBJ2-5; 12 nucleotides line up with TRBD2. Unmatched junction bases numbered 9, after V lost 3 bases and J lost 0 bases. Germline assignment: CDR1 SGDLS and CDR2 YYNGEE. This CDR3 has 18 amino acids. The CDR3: CASSASSGRASYQETQYF. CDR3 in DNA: TGTGCCAGCAGCGCCTCTAGCGGGAGGGCCTCGTACCAAGAGACCCAGTACTTC.

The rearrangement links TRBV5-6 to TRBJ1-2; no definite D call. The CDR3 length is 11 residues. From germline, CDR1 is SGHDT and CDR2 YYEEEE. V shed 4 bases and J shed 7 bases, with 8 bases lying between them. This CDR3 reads CASSHSLGYTF. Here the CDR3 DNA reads TGTGCCAGCAGCCATTCCCTTGGCTACACCTTC.

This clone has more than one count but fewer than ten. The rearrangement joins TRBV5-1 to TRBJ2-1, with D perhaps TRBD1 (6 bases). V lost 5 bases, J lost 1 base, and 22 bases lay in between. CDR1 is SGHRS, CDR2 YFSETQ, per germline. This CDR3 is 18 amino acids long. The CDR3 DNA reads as TGCGCCAGCAGTTCCTTGTTCAGGGGTGGCTATTCCTACAATGAGCAGTTCTTC. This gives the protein CASSSLFRGGYSYNEQFF.

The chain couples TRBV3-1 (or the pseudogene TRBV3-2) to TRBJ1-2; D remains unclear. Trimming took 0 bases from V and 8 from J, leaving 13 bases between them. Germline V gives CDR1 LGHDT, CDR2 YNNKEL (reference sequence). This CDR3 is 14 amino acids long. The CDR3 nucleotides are TGTGCCAGCAGCCAAGACAGCGGGATCAGCGGCTACACCTTC. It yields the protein CASSQDSGISGYTF.

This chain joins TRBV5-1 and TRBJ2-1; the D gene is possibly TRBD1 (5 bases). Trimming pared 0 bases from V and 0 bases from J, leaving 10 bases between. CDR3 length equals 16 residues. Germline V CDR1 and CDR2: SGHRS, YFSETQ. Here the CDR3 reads CASSLVRGSSYNEQFF. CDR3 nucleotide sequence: TGCGCCAGCAGCTTGGTAAGGGGCAGCTCCTACAATGAGCAGTTCTTC. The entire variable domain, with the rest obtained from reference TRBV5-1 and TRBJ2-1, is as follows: KAGVTQTPRYLIKTRGQQVTLSCSPISGHRSVSWYQQTPGQGLQFLFEYFSETQRNKGNFPGRFSGRQFSNSRSEMNVSTLELGDSALYLCASSLVRGSSYNEQFFGPGTRLTVL.

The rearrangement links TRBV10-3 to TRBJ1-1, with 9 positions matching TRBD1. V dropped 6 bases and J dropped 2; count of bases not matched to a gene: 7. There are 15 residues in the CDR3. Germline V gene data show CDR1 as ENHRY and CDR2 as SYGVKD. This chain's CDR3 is CAIRSRDRVNTEAFF. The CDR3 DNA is TGTGCCATCAGAAGCCGGGACAGGGTTAACACTGAAGCTTTCTTT.

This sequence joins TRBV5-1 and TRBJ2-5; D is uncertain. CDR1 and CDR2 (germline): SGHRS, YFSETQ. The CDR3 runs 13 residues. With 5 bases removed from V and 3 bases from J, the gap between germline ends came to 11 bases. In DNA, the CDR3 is TGCGCCAGCAGAATTAGCAGAGAAGAGACCCAGTACTTC. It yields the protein CASRISREETQYF. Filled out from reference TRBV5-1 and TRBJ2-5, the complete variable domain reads KAGVTQTPRYLIKTRGQQVTLSCSPISGHRSVSWYQQTPGQGLQFLFEYFSETQRNKGNFPGRFSGRQFSNSRSEMNVSTLELGDSALYLCASRISREETQYFGPGTRLLVL.

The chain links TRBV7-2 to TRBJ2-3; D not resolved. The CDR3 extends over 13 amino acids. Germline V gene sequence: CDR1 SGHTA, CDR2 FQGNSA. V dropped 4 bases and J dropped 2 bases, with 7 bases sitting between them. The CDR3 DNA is TGTGCCAGCAGCTATTGGCCCACAGATACGCAGTATTTT. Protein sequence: CASSYWPTDTQYF. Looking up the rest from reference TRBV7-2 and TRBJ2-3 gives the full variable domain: GAGVSQSPSNKVTEKGKDVELRCDPISGHTALYWYRQSLGQGLEFLIYFQGNSAPDKSGLPSDRFSAERTGGSVSTLTIQRTQQEDSAVYLCASSYWPTDTQYFGPGTRLTVL.

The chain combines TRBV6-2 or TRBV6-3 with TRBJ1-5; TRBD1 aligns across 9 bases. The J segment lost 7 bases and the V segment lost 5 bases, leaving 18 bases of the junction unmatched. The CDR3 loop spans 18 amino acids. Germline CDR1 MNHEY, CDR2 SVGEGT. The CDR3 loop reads CASSPPLLTDRGLQPQHF. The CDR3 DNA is TGTGCCAGCAGTCCCCCCCTGTTAACGGACAGGGGACTCCAGCCCCAGCATTTT.

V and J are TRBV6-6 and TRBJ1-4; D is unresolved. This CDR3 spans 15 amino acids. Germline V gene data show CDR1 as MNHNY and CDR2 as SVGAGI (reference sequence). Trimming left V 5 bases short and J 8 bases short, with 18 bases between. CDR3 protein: CASSRSEGRNEKLFF. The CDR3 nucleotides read TGTGCCAGCAGTCGTTCAGAAGGGAGGAACGAAAAACTGTTTTTT.

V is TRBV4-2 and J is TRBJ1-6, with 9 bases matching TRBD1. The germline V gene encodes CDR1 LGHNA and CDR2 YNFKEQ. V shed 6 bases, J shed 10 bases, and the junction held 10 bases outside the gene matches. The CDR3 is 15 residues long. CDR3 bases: TGTGCCAGCAGTTCCCGACGGACAGGGGAGTCACCCCTCCACTTT. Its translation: CASSSRRTGESPLHF.

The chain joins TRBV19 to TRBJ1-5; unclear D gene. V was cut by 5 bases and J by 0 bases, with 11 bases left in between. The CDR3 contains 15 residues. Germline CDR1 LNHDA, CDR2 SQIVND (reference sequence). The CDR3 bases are TGTGCCAGTAGTCTGATGGCGAATAGCAATCAGCCCCAGCATTTT. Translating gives CASSLMANSNQPQHF.

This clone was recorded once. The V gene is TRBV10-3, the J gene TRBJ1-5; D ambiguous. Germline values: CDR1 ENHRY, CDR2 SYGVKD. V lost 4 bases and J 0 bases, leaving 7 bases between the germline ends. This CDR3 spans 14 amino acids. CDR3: CAISVGNSNQPQHF. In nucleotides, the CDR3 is TGTGCCATCAGTGTTGGGAATAGCAATCAGCCCCAGCATTTT.